This TCR beta chain appears in the sequencing data of a study of Graves' ophthalmopathy and Graves' hyperthyroidism. Moderately to severely active ophthalmopathy under 3 months, CAS at least 3, NOSPECS at least 4. Fresh peripheral blood (about 9 ml) yielded the PBMCs. RNA transcripts were the template, and TCR beta CDR3 regions were amplified from them. HTBI-primed RT-PCR formed the first round, and a multiplex PCR formed the second. TCRdb used MiXCR to reprocess the multiplex PCR reads, holding one entry per CDR3 protein. The data hold 650,000 to 900,000 distinct CDR3 sequences, with approximately 40% observed a single time. The specimen was peripheral blood. The source is an adult man with Graves' ophthalmopathy.

The CDR3 protein is CASNPRGLAGNTIYF. The CDR3 DNA follows: TGTGCCAGCAATCCCAGGGGGCTGGCTGGAAACACCATATATTTT. V is TRBV6-6 and J is TRBJ1-3; 8 nucleotides line up with TRBD1. After removal of 7 bases from V and 2 bases from J, the junction contained 7 bases not matched to a gene. Germline assignment: CDR1 MNHNY and CDR2 SVGAGI (reference sequence). The CDR3 consists of 15 residues.